This TCR beta chain was found in a study of OX40 agonist ivuxolimab in advanced cancers. V lost 0 bases and J lost 4; bases outside the gene matches: 8. The germline V gene encodes CDR1 LGHNA and CDR2 YSLEER. The CDR3 runs to 17 residues. Points on this clone: The target antigen is unknown.

The assay was immunoSEQ multiplex PCR, and TCRdb's table has in-frame clones only and misses some. The table records roughly 65,000 clones, just over 85% of them present only once. General study results and limits: In CD8+ T cells, expanded clones were on average more numerous than in CD4+. Nonresponders, in some cases, also had low normalized T-cell clonal expansion.

The sequence was obtained from an adult with an advanced solid tumor such as melanoma, head and neck, liver or kidney cancer. The rearrangement joins TRBV4-3 to TRBJ1-2; 10 positions agree with TRBD1. Here the sequenced sample was CD4+ or CD8+ T cells sorted from blood, taken in a trial of the OX40 agonist ivuxolimab. CDR3 protein: CASSQDRDRGLVYGYTF. Written as DNA, the CDR3 is TGCGCCAGCAGCCAAGATCGGGACAGGGGTTTAGTCTATGGCTACACCTTC.